A selection of T cell receptor beta chains follows, all from one sample in a study of T cell repertoires in cytomegalovirus infection. Their antigens are not known. TCRdb re-called the reads with MiXCR, one entry per CDR3 protein. The table records about 700,000 distinct CDR3 sequences, roughly a third of them present only once. The specimen comprised cultured PBMCs, sampled from culture after CMV antigen stimulation. The source is a human donor in good health (CMV status not recorded). Some clones in this sample may be carry-over from other donors' samples. CDR3s include the opening cysteine and the closing phenylalanine or tryptophan. D genes are given only for firm matches. Clone size is given for some rows only: seen once, a few or many times, or a class if the clone is expanded.

clone_size,v_call,j_call,d_call,cdr3_aa,cdr3_nt
.,TRBV7-9,TRBJ2-3,TRBD2,CASSPRRELYGTDTQYF,TGTGCCAGCAGCCCCCGGCGGGAGCTCTATGGCACAGATACGCAGTATTTT
many,TRBV7-2,TRBJ2-3,TRBD2,CASSKALAGFTDTQYF,TGTGCCAGCAGCAAGGCTCTAGCGGGGTTCACAGATACGCAGTATTTT
.,TRBV4-1,TRBJ2-3,.,CASSQAGAVDTQYF,TGCGCCAGCAGCCAAGCGGGAGCAGTAGATACGCAGTATTTT
few,TRBV5-1,TRBJ1-2,.,CASSLVAGLNYGYTF,TGCGCCAGCAGCTTGGTTGCAGGGCTCAACTATGGCTACACCTTC
once,TRBV20-1,TRBJ1-5,.,CSARGTAGQPQHF,TGCAGTGCTAGAGGGACAGCGGGCCAGCCCCAGCATTTT
few,TRBV5-6,TRBJ2-1,TRBD1,CASIPQGALYNEQFF,TGTGCCAGCATCCCCCAGGGGGCACTTTATAATGAGCAGTTCTTC
.,TRBV7-6,TRBJ2-1,TRBD1,CASSQGQGRYNEQFF,TGTGCCAGCAGCCAAGGACAGGGCCGCTACAATGAGCAGTTCTTC
few,TRBV25-1,TRBJ2-7,.,CASSEHGRDSSYEQYF,TGTGCCAGCAGTGAACATGGACGGGACTCCTCCTACGAGCAGTACTTC
once,TRBV6-1,TRBJ2-2,TRBD2,CASTRGPLAGKNTGELFF,TGTGCCAGCACCCGAGGTCCGTTAGCGGGGAAAAACACCGGGGAGCTGTTTTTT
.,TRBV2,TRBJ2-1,.,CATPGPYNEQFF,TGTGCCACCCCGGGCCCCTACAATGAGCAGTTCTTC
.,TRBV2,TRBJ2-3,TRBD2,CASTEREIADTQYF,TGTGCCAGCACTGAGCGGGAGATTGCAGATACGCAGTATTTT
.,TRBV19,TRBJ1-2,.,CATRSPGTLRGYTF,TGTGCCACCCGCTCACCAGGGACCCTCCGAGGCTACACCTTC
.,TRBV4-1,TRBJ1-1,.,CASSPGGANRNTEAFF,TGCGCCAGCAGCCCAGGCGGGGCTAACCGGAACACTGAAGCTTTCTTT
few,TRBV4-1,TRBJ2-7,TRBD2,CASSQDTSGRPPYEQYF,TGCGCCAGCAGCCAGGATACTAGCGGGAGGCCCCCCTACGAGCAGTACTTC
once,TRBV28,TRBJ1-1,TRBD1,CASSSWTGANTEAFF,TGTGCCAGCAGTTCCTGGACAGGGGCGAACACTGAAGCTTTCTTT
few,TRBV12-3/TRBV12-4,TRBJ2-5,.,CASSSTGRVIETQYF,TGTGCCAGCAGCTCGACAGGGAGGGTAATAGAGACCCAGTACTTC
few,TRBV27,TRBJ2-5,.,CASSLGVGGLGETQYF,TGTGCCAGCAGTTTAGGAGTCGGGGGCCTGGGAGAGACCCAGTACTTC
many,TRBV7-4,TRBJ2-7,TRBD2,CASFVGGRGPTYEQYF,TGTGCCAGTTTTGTCGGCGGGAGGGGCCCCACCTACGAGCAGTACTTC
.,TRBV10-3,TRBJ2-1,TRBD2,CAISGQPGLANYNEQFF,TGTGCCATCAGTGGACAACCGGGACTAGCGAACTACAATGAGCAGTTCTTC
few,TRBV15,TRBJ2-5,.,CATSRDRQETQYF,TGTGCCACCAGCAGAGATCGGCAGGAGACCCAGTACTTC
.,TRBV10-3,TRBJ2-1,.,CAISESTAPYNEQFF,TGTGCCATCAGTGAGTCCACAGCCCCCTACAATGAGCAGTTCTTC
many,TRBV7-8,TRBJ1-2,.,CASIDHPTPKGYTF,TGTGCCAGCATCGACCACCCTACCCCCAAGGGCTACACCTTC
.,TRBV19,TRBJ2-1,.,CASSMVQESLNEQFF,TGTGCCAGTAGTATGGTGCAGGAGAGCCTGAATGAGCAGTTCTTC